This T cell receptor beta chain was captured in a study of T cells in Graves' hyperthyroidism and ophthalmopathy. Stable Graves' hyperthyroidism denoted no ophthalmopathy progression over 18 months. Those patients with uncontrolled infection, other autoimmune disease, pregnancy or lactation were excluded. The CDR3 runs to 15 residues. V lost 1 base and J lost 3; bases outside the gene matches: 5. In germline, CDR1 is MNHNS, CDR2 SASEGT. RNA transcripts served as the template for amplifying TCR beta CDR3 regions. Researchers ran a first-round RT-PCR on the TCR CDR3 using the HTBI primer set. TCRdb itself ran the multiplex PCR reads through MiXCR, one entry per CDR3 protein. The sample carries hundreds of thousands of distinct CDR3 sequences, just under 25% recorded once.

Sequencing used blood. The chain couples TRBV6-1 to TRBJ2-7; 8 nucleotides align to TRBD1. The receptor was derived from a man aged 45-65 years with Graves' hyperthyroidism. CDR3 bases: TGTGCCAGCAGTGAAGGCCTCGGGACAGGCTACGAGCAGTACTTC. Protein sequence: CASSEGLGTGYEQYF.